This TCR beta chain was identified in a study of T-cell memory formation after mild COVID-19. Overall study: The TCR clusters were mostly specific to one donor. General study results and limits: Clones which contracted sat mainly in CM and EM if CD4+, and in EMRA if CD8+. Some clones that responded turned up in pre-infection memory, which suggests that cross-reactive memory joined in.

TCRdb reprocessed the 5' RACE reads with MiXCR, giving one entry per CDR3 protein. The data show approximately 48,000 distinct CDR3 sequences, around 7.2% seen once. On this clonotype: Its antigen is as yet unknown.

The germline V gene has CDR1 MGHDK and CDR2 SYGVNS. The CDR3 covers 17 residues. V lost 6 bases and J lost 3; bases outside the gene matches: 15. Sequenced: PBMCs or a T cell subset sorted from them (not recorded which). The clonotype was recovered from a man aged 18-30 years who had mild COVID-19 (a few samples of this study predate the infection). Cell type and time point are not known. The chain uses TRBV25-1 and TRBJ2-3; TRBD1 agrees at 7 bases. CDR3 coding DNA: TGTGCCAGCAGACCAAGGGCTGGGACAGCAGGAACAGATACGCAGTATTTT. It encodes CASRPRAGTAGTDTQYF.